The 5 T cell receptor beta chains presented below share a single source sample, sequenced in a study of T-cell reconstitution after alpha-beta-depleted transplantation in children. The library targeted TCRbeta and was prepared with unique molecular identifiers. TCRdb recomputed calls from the PCR reads with MiXCR, one row per CDR3 protein. The data hold over 45,000 distinct CDR3 sequences, with 5.8% observed a single time. The sample was PBMCs, mostly from graft donor cells, taken 60 days after TCRalphabeta/CD19-depleted stem cell transplant. The receptors were gathered from a female patient aged 2-9 years who had a stem cell transplant for aplastic anemia, so the T cells may come from the graft donor.

This clonotype was recorded many times. The CDR3, as DNA: TGTGCCAGCAGCCAAGCTGGCAGGGGAAACTATGGCTACACCTTC. Translated, it gives CASSQAGRGNYGYTF. The chain combines TRBV3-1 with TRBJ1-2; possible D gene TRBD1, 6 bases. Germline V lookup: CDR1 LGHDT, CDR2 YNNKEL (reference sequence). Trimming left V 1 base short and J 2 bases short, with 11 bases between. CDR3 length: 15 amino acids.

This clonotype was observed many times. The chain joins TRBV4-2 to TRBJ2-1; D may be TRBD1 (6 bases). V lost 0 bases and J lost 9, with 18 bases in between. Per the germline V gene, CDR1 is LGHNA and CDR2 is YNFKEQ. There are 16 residues in the CDR3. The CDR3 loop is CASSQDGIDGDTEQFF. CDR3 bases: TGTGCCAGCAGCCAAGATGGGATAGACGGGGACACTGAGCAGTTCTTC.

V gene TRBV7-2 combines with J gene TRBJ1-6, with a possible D match to TRBD1 (5 bases). Germline V gives CDR1 SGHTA, CDR2 FQGNSA. V gave up 2 bases and J gave up 7 bases, with 12 bases separating them. CDR3 length: 15 residues. In DNA form, the CDR3 reads TGTGCCAGCAGCTTACGGGGCACCGGGAATTCACCCCTCCACTTT. Translation gives CASSLRGTGNSPLHF.

This clonotype came up many times. V and J are TRBV10-3 and TRBJ2-1; D gene uncertain. Germline loops: CDR1 ENHRY, CDR2 SYGVKD. Trimming removed 4 bases at V and 1 base at J, with 11 bases between. The CDR3 loop spans 15 amino acids. This chain's CDR3 is CAISGKGKSYNEQFF. The CDR3 nucleotides read TGTGCCATCAGTGGAAAAGGGAAGTCCTACAATGAGCAGTTCTTC.

This clonotype was seen just once. A much larger clonotype is one base distant, so this may be a read error. The chain carries TRBV5-1 and TRBJ2-5; 8 bases fit TRBD2. From germline, CDR1 is SGHRS and CDR2 YFSETQ. The CDR3 runs to 16 residues. Here the CDR3 DNA reads TGCGCCGGCAGCTTGGTTGGCGGCGGGGGGTTAGAGACCCAGTACTTC. This gives the protein CAGSLVGGGGLETQYF.